The 15 T cell receptor beta chains listed next were all sequenced from one sample in a study of blood T cells in healthy people across ages. The second PCR ran 7 to 11 cycles with a sample-barcoded 5' primer and J-beta primers. Each CDR3 protein gets one entry after TCRdb re-called the 5' RACE reads with MiXCR. This sample has approximately 780,000 distinct CDR3 sequences, with roughly 25% found just once. The same sample was also studied in work on T cells of mothers and their children.

Material for sequencing was blood. Receptors were obtained from a boy aged 5-17 years in good health.

This chain connects TRBV7-6 to TRBJ2-6; D not resolved. With 6 bases removed from V and 0 bases from J, the gap between germline ends came to 15 bases. There are 17 residues in the CDR3. CDR1 and CDR2 (germline): SGHVS, FNYEAQ. CDR3 sequence: CASRQLGFPSGANVLTF. The CDR3 DNA reads as TGTGCCAGCAGGCAATTGGGTTTTCCCTCTGGGGCCAACGTCCTGACTTTC. Using reference TRBV7-6 and TRBJ2-6 for the parts outside the CDR3, the full variable domain is GAGVSQSPRYKVTKRGQDVALRCDPISGHVSLYWYRQALGQGPEFLTYFNYEAQQDKSGLPNDRFSAERPEGSISTLTIQRTEQRDSAMYRCASRQLGFPSGANVLTFGAGSRLTVL.

This clonotype was seen a single time. The gene calls are TRBV20-1 and TRBJ2-5, with D perhaps matching TRBD1 (5 bases). The CDR3 has 13 residues. V lost 3 bases and J lost 5, with 13 bases in between. From germline, CDR1 is DFQATT and CDR2 SNEGSKA (reference sequence). The CDR3 reads CSASARVRETQYF. In nucleotides, the CDR3 is TGCAGTGCTAGTGCCAGGGTCAGGGAGACCCAGTACTTC.

The V call is TRBV10-3, the J call TRBJ1-5; the match to TRBD1 covers 9 bases. This CDR3 contains 14 residues. Unmatched junction bases numbered 3, after V lost 3 bases and J lost 6 bases. The germline CDR1 and CDR2 sequences are ENHRY and SYGVKD. The CDR3 bases are TGTGCCATCAGTGACGGGACAGGGAGTCAGCCCCAGCATTTT. It translates to CAISDGTGSQPQHF.

V gene TRBV3-1 combines with J gene TRBJ2-5; D not certain. V lost 3 bases, J lost 5 bases, and 7 bases lay in between. CDR3 length: 12 amino acids. Germline V gene sequence: CDR1 LGHDT, CDR2 YNNKEL (reference sequence). CDR3 loop: CASSHARETQYF. The CDR3 bases are TGTGCCAGCAGCCACGCCAGGGAGACCCAGTACTTC.

Only a few counts were recorded for this clonotype. The chain uses TRBV5-1 and TRBJ1-1; 7 bases align to TRBD1. J gave up 4 bases and V 2 bases, and 8 bases lay outside the gene matches. This CDR3 is 15 amino acids long. The germline CDR1 and CDR2 sequences are SGHRS and YFSETQ. Here the CDR3 DNA reads TGCGCCAGCAGCTTACAGACAGGGAGGACCACTGAAGCTTTCTTT. Translated, it gives CASSLQTGRTTEAFF. Full variable domain (outside the CDR3, taken from reference TRBV5-1 and TRBJ1-1): KAGVTQTPRYLIKTRGQQVTLSCSPISGHRSVSWYQQTPGQGLQFLFEYFSETQRNKGNFPGRFSGRQFSNSRSEMNVSTLELGDSALYLCASSLQTGRTTEAFFGQGTRLTVV.

This clonotype was seen a handful of times. This chain connects TRBV10-3 to TRBJ1-4; 7 bases are shared with TRBD1. The germline CDR1 and CDR2 sequences are ENHRY and SYGVKD. CDR3 length equals 15 residues. The ends lost 0 bases at V and 12 bases at J; junction bases unmatched: 10. Here the CDR3 reads CAISESDRDLGELFF. DNA of the CDR3: TGTGCCATCAGTGAGTCCGACAGGGACCTTGGGGAACTGTTTTTT.

The chain carries TRBV12-3 or TRBV12-4 and TRBJ2-5; 10 nucleotides line up with TRBD2. The junction had 8 bases not matched to a gene; V was cut back by 5 bases and J by 5 bases. The CDR3 runs 15 residues. The CDR3 nucleotides read TGTGCCAGCAGTGCGCGAGCGGGGGGGCTGGAGACCCAGTACTTC. Translation: CASSARAGGLETQYF.

The CDR3 nucleotides are TGTGCCAGCAGTTCATACAGGGGACGCCAATTGAACACTGAAGCTTTCTTT. Amino acid sequence: CASSSYRGRQLNTEAFF. The V gene is TRBV6-5, the J gene TRBJ1-1, with TRBD1 identical over 7 bases. This CDR3 has 17 residues. Germline assignment: CDR1 MNHEY and CDR2 SVGAGI. V was clipped by 4 bases and J by 0 bases; unmatched bases: 11.

This clonotype was seen more than once but under ten times. This chain uses TRBV12-3 or TRBV12-4 with TRBJ2-4; TRBD2 might be the D (5 bases). V was pared by 2 bases and J by 3 bases, with 11 bases between. The CDR3 contains 15 residues. This CDR3 is CASSLFDRDKNIQYF. The CDR3 DNA reads TGTGCCAGCAGTTTATTCGACCGGGACAAAAACATTCAGTACTTC.

This clonotype came up a few times. The chain has TRBV5-5 and TRBJ2-7, with D perhaps TRBD2 (6 bases). The CDR3 is made up of 14 amino acids. V dropped 4 bases and J dropped 5 bases, with 16 bases sitting between them. CDR1 SGHKS and CDR2 YYEKEE come from the germline V gene (reference sequence). CDR3 in amino acids: CASSRPRELDEQYF. CDR3 sequence (DNA): TGTGCCAGCAGCCGTCCCCGGGAGTTGGACGAGCAGTACTTC.

This clonotype occurred many times. CDR3 sequence reads: CASSLAVEETQYF. CDR3 sequence (DNA): TGTGCCAGCAGCTTGGCGGTTGAAGAGACCCAGTACTTC. This chain joins TRBV5-6 and TRBJ2-5; no firm D call. The germline V gene has CDR1 SGHDT and CDR2 YYEEEE. CDR3 length: 13 amino acids. Deletions cut 0 bases from V and 3 bases from J, with 6 bases between.

This rearrangement joins TRBV2 to TRBJ2-5; unclear D gene. Trimming left V 6 bases short and J 6 bases short, with 14 bases between. The CDR3 spans 13 residues. CDR1 and CDR2 from the germline V gene are SNHLY and FYNNEI. The chain's CDR3 is CASRGFGVKTQYF. The CDR3 coding sequence is TGTGCCAGCAGGGGCTTCGGAGTGAAGACCCAGTACTTC.

This clonotype turned up a few times. The chain links TRBV20-1 to TRBJ2-2, with D possibly being TRBD2 (6 bases). The CDR3 totals 15 residues. Germline values: CDR1 DFQATT, CDR2 SNEGSKA (reference sequence). The V end was cut by 2 bases, the J end by 2 bases, with 12 bases between. Here the CDR3 DNA reads TGCAGTGCTAGACCGGGGACTTTAAACACCGGGGAGCTGTTTTTT. Protein: CSARPGTLNTGELFF.

This clonotype has more than one count but fewer than ten. The CDR3 spells CAISEGLTYEQYF. CDR3 nucleotides: TGTGCCATCAGTGAAGGCTTGACCTACGAGCAGTACTTC. The rearrangement joins TRBV10-3 to TRBJ2-5; D remains unclear. The DNA end is more similar to TRBJ2-7, so the J call may be wrong. Germline V gene sequence: CDR1 ENHRY, CDR2 SYGVKD. The length of the CDR3 is 13 residues.

This clonotype came up a few times. This chain connects TRBV2 to TRBJ2-5, with 8 bases aligning to TRBD2. The ends lost 8 bases at V and 1 base at J; junction bases unmatched: 6. This CDR3 spans 14 amino acids. Germline V CDR1 and CDR2: SNHLY, FYNNEI. CDR3 protein: CASGRGASQETQYF. The CDR3 DNA reads TGTGCCAGCGGGCGGGGGGCGTCCCAAGAGACCCAGTACTTC.